The 21 T cell receptor beta chains below were found in one sample sequenced in a study of regulatory T cells in long-lasting Graves disease (dated by TCRdb to 2020 to 2023). Library method: multiplex PCR. The sequencing machine was an Illumina HiSeq 4000. To build TCR beta libraries, CDR3 regions were amplified by Arm-PCR using iRepertoire HTBI primers. TCRdb reanalyzed the raw reads on its own, using fastp at Q25 for trimming and MiXCR for clone calling, and kept in-frame beta chains. Here each entry gathers all rows of one CDR3 protein and keeps the most common genes and DNA. In this sample the table shows some 440,000 distinct CDR3 sequences, less than 25% of which occur a single time. Of the sample, 7.8% is held by the ten largest clones. Taken with the paper, the label for time point translates to: persistent/refractory GD, antithyroid drugs over 5 years with positive TRAb. For both TCR sequencing and RNA sequencing, RNA was extracted from PBMCs in TRIzol.

The sequenced sample was peripheral blood mononuclear cells (PBMCs), obtained when the disease was refractory, from a patient treated with antithyroid drugs. These receptor sequences come from a female donor with Graves disease.

CDR3 amino acids: CASSPPPGELFF. DNA of the CDR3: TGTGCCAGTAGCCCTCCACCCGGGGAGCTGTTTTTT. The chain uses TRBV19 and TRBJ2-2, with D unclear. Trimming pared 6 bases from V and 6 bases from J, leaving 8 bases between. Germline V gene lookup returns CDR1 LNHDA and CDR2 SQIVND (reference sequence). This CDR3 has 12 residues.

About this clonotype: This could be a read error, since a much larger clone is one nucleotide away. The chain joins TRBV28 to TRBJ1-5; no firm D call. Germline-derived CDR1 and CDR2 are MDHEN and SYDVKM. V was shortened by 6 bases and J by 3 bases, with 9 bases between the two germline ends. The CDR3 runs 13 residues. The CDR3 DNA is TGTGCCAGCAGCCTTACCACCAATCAGCCCCAGCATTTT. Translation gives CASSLTTNQPQHF.

This clonotype occurred many times. The chain combines TRBV20-1 with TRBJ2-5; tentatively, D is TRBD1 or TRBD2 (5 bases each). This CDR3 has 16 amino acids. V was pared by 3 bases and J by 5 bases, with 22 bases between. Germline values: CDR1 DFQATT, CDR2 SNEGSKA (reference sequence). The CDR3: CSARSPWGSGLETQYF. In nucleotides, the CDR3 is TGCAGTGCTAGGTCCCCGTGGGGCAGCGGATTGGAGACCCAGTACTTC.

In its sample, this clonotype was seen many times. J is TRBJ1-2 and V is TRBV29-1; D ambiguous. V dropped 1 base and J dropped 9 bases, with 15 bases sitting between them. Germline V gene sequence: CDR1 SQVTM, CDR2 ANQGSEA. The CDR3 is 13 residues long. CDR3 nucleotide sequence: TGCAGCGTTGAAGGAGGCAGTGGCAGACGCTACACCTTC. It is translated as CSVEGGSGRRYTF. Based on the CDR3 plus reference TRBV29-1 and TRBJ1-2, the full variable domain is SAVISQKPSRDICQRGTSLTIQCQVDSQVTMMFWYRQQPGQSLTLIATANQGSEATYESGFVIDKFPISRPNLTFSTLTVSNMSPEDSSIYLCSVEGGSGRRYTFGSGTRLTVV.

As for this clonotype: It is likely a read error, because the conserved phenylalanine at the end of the CDR3 is missing. CDR3 sequence: CASSFSPTEETQYL. For the CDR3, the DNA is TGTGCCAGCAGTTTTAGTCCGACCGAAGAGACCCAGTACCTC. The rearrangement joins TRBV27 to TRBJ2-5, with D uncertain. The germline gives CDR1 MNHEY, CDR2 SMNVEV (reference sequence). The CDR3 totals 14 residues. Trimming took 3 bases from V and 3 from J, leaving 11 bases between them.

This clonotype appeared a few times. V usage is TRBV10-3 and J usage is TRBJ2-7; D is perhaps TRBD1 (5 bases). Trimming cost V 8 bases and J 6 bases, with 14 bases left between them. CDR3 length: 12 residues. Germline-derived CDR1 and CDR2 are ENHRY and SYGVKD. The CDR3 coding sequence is TGTGCCATCCAACAGGCTTCTAGCGAGCAGTACTTC. Amino acids: CAIQQASSEQYF.

This clonotype showed up many times. This sequence joins TRBV12-3 or TRBV12-4 and TRBJ2-7; D is unclear. The V end lost 5 bases, the J end lost 3 bases, and 14 bases lay between the germline ends. The CDR3 extends over 14 amino acids. The CDR3: CASSPATASYEQYF. The CDR3 DNA sequence: TGTGCCAGCAGTCCCGCCACAGCCAGCTACGAGCAGTACTTC.

To note about this clonotype: Being one base from a much bigger clone, this may be a read error. V usage is TRBV7-2 and J usage is TRBJ1-3; D ambiguous. This CDR3 contains 16 residues. Germline values: CDR1 SGHTA, CDR2 FQGNSA. CDR3 coding DNA: TGTGCCAGCAGCTTAGGTGCAGGTAGCTCTGGAAGCACCATATATTTT. Translating it yields CASSLGAGSSGSTIYF.

The chain links TRBV6-2 or TRBV6-3 to TRBJ2-3; 12 positions match TRBD2. CDR3 size: 18 residues. Germline CDR1 and CDR2: MNHEY and SVGEGT. The ends lost 6 bases at V and 0 bases at J; junction bases unmatched: 10. CDR3 region: CASSSGLAGSPSTDTQYF. In DNA form, the CDR3 reads TGTGCCAGCAGCTCAGGACTAGCGGGAAGCCCTAGCACAGATACGCAGTATTTT.

This clonotype was found many times. V and J are TRBV6-1 and TRBJ2-7, with D possibly being TRBD1 or TRBD2 (5 bases each). CDR1 and CDR2 (germline): MNHNS, SASEGT. The V and J ends lost 6 bases and 4 bases respectively, with 16 bases between them. This CDR3 is built from 14 residues. CDR3 coding DNA: TGTGCCAGCAGGAGGGACGGAACTTTTTACGAGCAGTACTTC. Translation gives CASRRDGTFYEQYF.

This clonotype was counted at least ten times. This chain uses TRBV7-2 with TRBJ1-1; D ambiguous. V lost 0 bases and J 1 base, leaving 9 bases between the germline ends. The CDR3 has 15 residues. Germline V lookup: CDR1 SGHTA, CDR2 FQGNSA. CDR3 nucleotide sequence: TGTGCCAGCAGCTTAGCGGCCGGGAGGAACACTGAAGCTTTCTTT. Its protein product is CASSLAAGRNTEAFF.

This clonotype has just a few counts. This chain connects TRBV7-9 to TRBJ2-7; unclear D gene. V gave up 5 bases and J gave up 3 bases, with 11 bases separating them. There are 13 residues in the CDR3. Germline loops: CDR1 SEHNR, CDR2 FQNEAQ (reference sequence). This CDR3 is CASSPRSDYEQYF. The CDR3 nucleotides are TGTGCCAGCAGCCCCAGGTCAGACTACGAGCAGTACTTC. Complete variable domain (other parts from reference TRBV7-9 and TRBJ2-7): DTGVSQNPRHKITKRGQNVTFRCDPISEHNRLYWYRQTLGQGPEFLTYFQNEAQLEKSRLLSDRFSAERPKGSFSTLEIQRTEQGDSAMYLCASSPRSDYEQYFGPGTRLTVT.

This clonotype appeared a few times. The rearrangement links TRBV27 to TRBJ2-7; D ambiguous. The V end was cut by 2 bases, the J end by 2 bases, with 10 bases between. This CDR3 region has 14 residues. Per the germline V gene, CDR1 is MNHEY and CDR2 is SMNVEV (reference sequence). The CDR3 region has the DNA TGTGCCAGCAGTTTAACACGGTTAGCCTACGAGCAGTACTTC. This codes for CASSLTRLAYEQYF.

The sample holds many counts of this clonotype. The chain employs TRBV7-9 and TRBJ1-2; no clear D. Looked up from germline, CDR1 is SEHNR and CDR2 is FQNEAQ (reference sequence). The CDR3 runs to 16 residues. Deletions cut 3 bases from V and 2 bases from J, with 16 bases between. As DNA, the CDR3 is TGTGCCAGCAGCTTGAAGCCGGGCCGTGGGAACTATGGCTACACCTTC. It encodes CASSLKPGRGNYGYTF. The complete variable domain, with remaining parts taken from reference TRBV7-9 and TRBJ1-2, reads DTGVSQNPRHKITKRGQNVTFRCDPISEHNRLYWYRQTLGQGPEFLTYFQNEAQLEKSRLLSDRFSAERPKGSFSTLEIQRTEQGDSAMYLCASSLKPGRGNYGYTFGSGTRLTVV.

This clonotype appeared a few times. This chain uses TRBV10-3 with TRBJ2-1; 7 positions agree with TRBD2. Germline V gives CDR1 ENHRY, CDR2 SYGVKD. The CDR3 is made up of 15 amino acids. V shed 2 bases and J 3 bases; nucleotides not matched to a gene: 4. The DNA of the CDR3 is TGTGCCATCAGTGAGGTGGCGGGAGTCTACAATGAGCAGTTCTTC. This gives the protein CAISEVAGVYNEQFF.

Many counts were recorded for this clonotype. The genes are TRBV6-1 and TRBJ2-7, with a tentative D call TRBD1 (5 bases). V was cut by 5 bases and J by 3 bases, with 11 bases left in between. Germline V gives CDR1 MNHNS, CDR2 SASEGT. The CDR3 totals 13 residues. DNA of the CDR3: TGTGCCAGCAGTCCGACAGTCATCTACGAGCAGTACTTC. Protein product: CASSPTVIYEQYF.

This clonotype was found a few times. This chain uses TRBV5-5 with TRBJ2-7; D gene uncertain. CDR1 is SGHKS, CDR2 YYEKEE, per germline (reference sequence). Deletions cut 0 bases from V and 2 bases from J, with 12 bases between. The CDR3 runs to 15 residues. CDR3 in DNA: TGTGCCAGCAGCTTGGTGAGAGGTACACCCTACGAGCAGTACTTC. This codes for CASSLVRGTPYEQYF.

This clonotype was detected ten times or more. The chain recombines TRBV27 with TRBJ2-7, with TRBD2 as a possible D gene (6 bases). Between the trimmed V and J ends, which lost 3 bases and 3 bases, there was a span of 12 bases. Looked up from germline, CDR1 is MNHEY and CDR2 is SMNVEV (reference sequence). CDR3 length equals 14 residues. The CDR3 coding sequence is TGTGCCAGCAGTTTTGGGGGGACCCGCTACGAGCAGTACTTC. Protein product: CASSFGGTRYEQYF.

This clonotype has ten or more counts. The V and J genes are TRBV29-1 and TRBJ1-2; 8 positions match TRBD1. Germline assignment: CDR1 SQVTM and CDR2 ANQGSEA. CDR3 length equals 13 residues. Germline trimming cut 7 bases from V and 1 base from J; bases unmatched to any gene: 5. The CDR3 sequence: CSAGQADNYGYTF. CDR3 in DNA: TGCAGCGCGGGACAGGCGGATAACTATGGCTACACCTTC.

This clonotype has at least ten counts. The CDR3 reads CASSADGQPQHF. The CDR3 nucleotides read TGTGCCAGCAGTGCGGACGGCCAGCCCCAGCATTTT. This rearrangement joins TRBV28 to TRBJ1-5; D unresolved. This CDR3 comprises 12 residues. The V end was cut by 5 bases, the J end by 7 bases, with 9 bases between. CDR1 and CDR2 from the germline V gene are MDHEN and SYDVKM.

This clonotype came up many times. The chain is built from TRBV6-1 and TRBJ2-7, with TRBD2 identical over 11 bases. There are 12 residues in the CDR3. Germline V gives CDR1 MNHNS, CDR2 SASEGT. Trimming took 10 bases from V and 3 from J; bases not matched to a gene: 2. CDR3 region: CATGLADYEQYF. For the CDR3, the DNA is TGTGCCACGGGACTAGCGGACTACGAGCAGTACTTC.